The 12 T cell receptor beta chains below were found in one sample sequenced in a study of T and B cells in COVID-19 patients. Blood genomic DNA input for TRB amplification was about 240-550 ng. Multiplex PCR with BIOMED2 TRB-A/B primer pools amplified TRB rearrangements. In TCRdb, the multiplex PCR reads were re-called with MiXCR into one record per CDR3 protein. The table has under 3,000 distinct CDR3 sequences, approximately 25% seen once. The sequenced sample was blood. All receptors derive from a human donor with active COVID-19.

This clonotype has just a few counts. The CDR3 region is CASSEAERASGVYEQYF. CDR3 coding DNA: TGTGCCAGCAGTGAAGCTGAGAGGGCTAGCGGAGTCTACGAGCAGTACTTC. This chain connects TRBV6-1 to TRBJ2-7; 7 bases map to TRBD2. V shed 0 bases and J 3 bases; nucleotides not matched to a gene: 11. CDR1 and CDR2 from the germline V gene are MNHNS and SASEGT. This CDR3 region has 17 residues.

In its sample, this clonotype ranks as medium-sized (0.01 to 0.1%). The chain has TRBV12-3 or TRBV12-4 and TRBJ2-7, with TRBD2 matching 10 bases. CDR3 length: 15 amino acids. Trimming at V came to 6 bases and at J to 4 bases, leaving 9 bases not matched to a gene. The CDR3 spells CASSALAGLAYEQYF. In nucleotides, the CDR3 is TGTGCCAGCAGCGCGTTGGCGGGACTAGCGTACGAGCAGTACTTC.

The rearrangement joins TRBV6-5 to TRBJ1-2; TRBD1 matches at 7 bases. The V gene end was trimmed by 2 bases and the J gene end by 8 bases; junction bases not matched to a gene: 11. The CDR3 consists of 15 residues. Germline V gene lookup returns CDR1 MNHEY and CDR2 SVGAGI. The CDR3 coding sequence is TGTGCCAGCAGTTACGAGGGCAGGGGGACTCGAGGCTACACCTTC. Translating gives CASSYEGRGTRGYTF.

This clonotype has ten or more counts. CDR3 in DNA: TGTGCCAGCAGGAAGGGGGAGGGCACAGATACGCAGTATTTT. This sequence encodes CASRKGEGTDTQYF. The chain employs TRBV6-1 and TRBJ2-3; the D call may be TRBD1 or TRBD2 (6 bases each). V lost 6 bases and J 1 base, leaving 11 bases between the germline ends. Germline CDR1 and CDR2: MNHNS and SASEGT. This CDR3 region has 14 residues.

In this sample, this clonotype is medium-sized. The J gene is TRBJ1-1, the V gene TRBV19, with D tentatively TRBD1 (5 bases). Per germline, CDR1 LNHDA and CDR2 SQIVND (reference sequence). The CDR3 contains 14 residues. V was cut by 9 bases and J by 1 base, with 15 bases left in between. The CDR3 reads CASWEGVANTEAFF. The CDR3 DNA follows: TGTGCCAGCTGGGAAGGGGTGGCGAACACTGAAGCTTTCTTT. Using reference TRBV19 and TRBJ1-1 for the parts outside the CDR3, the full variable domain is DGGITQSPKYLFRKEGQNVTLSCEQNLNHDAMYWYRQDPGQGLRLIYYSQIVNDFQKGDIAEGYSVSREKKESFPLTVTSAQKNPTAFYLCASWEGVANTEAFFGQGTRLTVV.

The chain has TRBV24-1 and TRBJ2-7, with D possibly matching TRBD1 (7 bases). The ends were cut back, 5 bases at V and 0 bases at J, with 19 bases in the middle. Germline loops: CDR1 KGHDR, CDR2 SFDVKD. The CDR3 covers 17 residues. CDR3 region: CATSGRDSSIDSYEQYF. The CDR3 DNA is TGTGCCACCAGTGGGCGGGACAGCTCCATAGACTCCTACGAGCAGTACTTC.

This clonotype was detected many times. The chain joins TRBV6-1 to TRBJ1-5; the D is unclear. Trimming shortened V by 1 base and J by 0 bases, and 7 bases separated the two germline ends. This CDR3 has 15 amino acids. Germline V gene data show CDR1 as MNHNS and CDR2 as SASEGT. CDR3 DNA: TGTGCCAGCAGTGAAGAGGCAGGTAGCAATCAGCCCCAGCATTTT. Translation: CASSEEAGSNQPQHF.

This chain joins TRBV27 and TRBJ2-3, with 8 bases fitting TRBD2. Trimming removed 3 bases from V and 1 base from J; junction bases left unmatched: 3. This CDR3 has 15 amino acids. CDR1 is MNHEY and CDR2 is SMNVEV in the germline V gene (reference sequence). The CDR3: CASSFSSGGTDTQYF. The DNA of the CDR3 is TGTGCCAGCAGTTTCAGTAGCGGGGGCACAGATACGCAGTATTTT.

In this sample, this clonotype turned up many times. This chain uses TRBV19 with TRBJ1-2; the match to TRBD1 covers 8 bases. The germline V gene has CDR1 LNHDA and CDR2 SQIVND (reference sequence). The CDR3 contains 15 residues. Trimming removed 3 bases from V and 4 bases from J; junction bases left unmatched: 7. The CDR3 DNA reads as TGTGCCAGTAGTATGAAGTCAGGGGGCCTCTATGGCTACACCTTC. Translation: CASSMKSGGLYGYTF.

This clonotype was seen more than once but under ten times. The chain recombines TRBV7-2 with TRBJ2-1; no firm D call. In germline, CDR1 is SGHTA, CDR2 FQGNSA. Trimming shortened V by 1 base and J by 8 bases, and 6 bases separated the two germline ends. The CDR3 has 12 amino acids. Here the CDR3 reads CASSLERYEQFF. CDR3 sequence (DNA): TGTGCCAGCAGCTTAGAACGGTATGAGCAGTTCTTC. The whole variable domain, filled in from reference TRBV7-2 and TRBJ2-1, reads GAGVSQSPSNKVTEKGKDVELRCDPISGHTALYWYRQSLGQGLEFLIYFQGNSAPDKSGLPSDRFSAERTGGSVSTLTIQRTQQEDSAVYLCASSLERYEQFFGPGTRLTVL.

This clonotype is medium-sized (0.01 to 0.1%) by share. This chain links TRBV5-3 with TRBJ2-7, with TRBD2 matching over 12 bases. TRBV5-3 is filed as an ORF, its function uncertain. The CDR3 spans 15 residues. Losses at the gene ends were 4 bases for V and 4 bases for J; bases not matched to a gene: 6. CDR3 DNA: TGTGCCAGAAGCCTGGGGACTAGCGGGTATTACGAGCAGTACTTC. Encoded protein: CARSLGTSGYYEQYF.

The V call is TRBV7-2, the J call TRBJ1-2; a weak D match, TRBD1 (5 bases). V dropped 5 bases and J dropped 4 bases, with 20 bases sitting between them. Germline V gives CDR1 SGHTA, CDR2 FQGNSA. The CDR3 length is 16 residues. CDR3 in DNA: TGTGCCAGCAGCCTCCGCCGGGGGTGGCAGGGCTATGGCTACACCTTC. Translated, it gives CASSLRRGWQGYGYTF.